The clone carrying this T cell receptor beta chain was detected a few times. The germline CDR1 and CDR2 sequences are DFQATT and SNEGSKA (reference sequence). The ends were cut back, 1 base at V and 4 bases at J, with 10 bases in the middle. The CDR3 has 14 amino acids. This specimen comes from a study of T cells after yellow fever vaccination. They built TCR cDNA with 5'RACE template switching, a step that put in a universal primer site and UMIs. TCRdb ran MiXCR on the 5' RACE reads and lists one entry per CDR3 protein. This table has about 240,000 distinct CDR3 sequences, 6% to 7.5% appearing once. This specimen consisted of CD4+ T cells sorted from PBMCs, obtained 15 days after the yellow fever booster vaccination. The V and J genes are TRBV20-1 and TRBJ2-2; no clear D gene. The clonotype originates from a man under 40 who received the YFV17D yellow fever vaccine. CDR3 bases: TGCAGTGCTAGAGGGTCGGCGGTCACCGGGGAGCTGTTTTTT. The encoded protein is CSARGSAVTGELFF.